This entry lists 29 T cell receptor beta chains sequenced from one sample in a study of control samples from healthy donors and cancer patients. Using immunoSEQ multiplex PCR, the repertoire was profiled, and TCRdb retains in-frame clones only, with some absent. The table includes under 80,000 clones, roughly 92% detected once. The sequencing input was blood. These receptors all come from a woman aged 35 to 49 in good health.

This clone appeared once. The chain links TRBV19 to TRBJ2-7, with D maybe TRBD1 (5 bases). The CDR3 is made up of 13 amino acids. CDR1 is LNHDA, CDR2 SQIVND, per germline (reference sequence). Trimming stripped 1 base from V and 4 bases from J, with 8 bases between. CDR3 residues: CASSIGREYEQYF. The CDR3 DNA reads as TGTGCCAGTAGTATAGGCAGGGAATACGAGCAGTACTTC.

The rearrangement joins TRBV4-1 to TRBJ1-2, with TRBD1 matching over 10 bases. CDR1 is MGHRA, CDR2 YSYEKL, per germline. The CDR3 has 15 amino acids. Losses at the gene ends were 6 bases for V and 1 base for J; bases not matched to a gene: 5. CDR3 sequence reads: CASSRQGAFNYGYTF. CDR3 sequence (DNA): TGCGCCAGCAGTCGACAGGGGGCTTTTAACTATGGCTACACCTTC.

The chain couples TRBV5-4 to TRBJ1-4; D might be TRBD1 (5 bases). CDR3 length: 16 residues. The V gene lost 4 bases and the J gene lost 7 bases, with 20 bases spanning the gap. The V gene's germline CDR1 is SGHNT and CDR2 YYREEE (reference sequence). The CDR3 sequence: CASSLSYSKGREKLFF. DNA of the CDR3: TGTGCCAGCAGCCTTTCTTACAGCAAGGGACGTGAAAAACTGTTTTTT.

A single count supports this clone. The chain carries TRBV6-4 and TRBJ2-2; the match to TRBD2 covers 9 bases. Germline trimming cut 3 bases from V and 5 bases from J; bases unmatched to any gene: 7. This CDR3 has 16 residues. CDR1 is MRHNA, CDR2 SNTAGT, per germline. The chain's CDR3 is CASSELAGDSTGELFF. The CDR3 nucleotides are TGTGCCAGCAGTGAATTAGCGGGAGATTCTACCGGGGAGCTGTTTTTT.

This chain links TRBV4-3 with TRBJ2-1; D may be TRBD1 (5 bases). The CDR3 extends over 15 amino acids. V lost 3 bases and J lost 0, with 9 bases in between. The V gene's germline CDR1 is LGHNA and CDR2 YSLEER. For the CDR3, the DNA is TGCGCCAGCAGCCACGGACACCTCTCCTACAATGAGCAGTTCTTC. It translates to CASSHGHLSYNEQFF.

The genes are TRBV2 and TRBJ2-1; D unclear. Between the trimmed V and J ends, which lost 3 bases and 3 bases, there was a span of 6 bases. Germline V gene data show CDR1 as SNHLY and CDR2 as FYNNEI. The CDR3 is 13 residues long. The DNA of the CDR3 is TGTGCCAGCAGTGAGGCTAGCTACAATGAGCAGTTCTTC. Residues: CASSEASYNEQFF.

In this sample, this clone turned up once. The V gene is TRBV5-5, the J gene TRBJ2-2, with D possibly TRBD2 on 5 matching bases. V lost 4 bases, J lost 0 bases, and 10 bases lay in between. The CDR3 spans 15 residues. Germline-derived CDR1 and CDR2 are SGHKS and YYEKEE (reference sequence). The CDR3 nucleotides are TGTGCCAGCAGCGTCACCGGGACGAACACCGGGGAGCTGTTTTTT. Translated, it gives CASSVTGTNTGELFF.

The chain combines TRBV7-9 with TRBJ2-2, with 7 bases identical to TRBD2. The junction had 2 bases not matched to a gene; V was cut back by 3 bases and J by 4 bases. This CDR3 is 14 amino acids long. Germline assignment: CDR1 SEHNR and CDR2 FQNEAQ (reference sequence). As DNA, the CDR3 is TGTGCCAGCAGCTTGGGCGGGGGCACCGGGGAGCTGTTTTTT. This translates into CASSLGGGTGELFF.

The rearrangement joins TRBV11-2 to TRBJ1-4; tentative D call: TRBD1 (5 bases). Per germline, CDR1 SGHAT and CDR2 FQNNGV. This CDR3 has 12 amino acids. V dropped 7 bases and J dropped 8 bases, with 11 bases sitting between them. The CDR3 nucleotides are TGTGCCAGCAAAATGGACACCGAAAAACTGTTTTTT. Encoded protein: CASKMDTEKLFF.

The CDR3 DNA reads as TGTGCCAGCACAGCTTTGCGGGGGCGGACCGGGGAGCTGTTTTTT. Encoded protein: CASTALRGRTGELFF. The rearrangement uses TRBV6-5 and TRBJ2-2, with D possibly matching TRBD2 (7 bases). Per the germline V gene, CDR1 is MNHEY and CDR2 is SVGAGI. This CDR3 is 15 amino acids long. V lost 7 bases and J 5 bases, leaving 17 bases between the germline ends.

The J gene is TRBJ2-5, the V gene TRBV4-2, with 13 nucleotides matching TRBD2. CDR3 length: 17 amino acids. Germline CDR1 LGHNA, CDR2 YNFKEQ. V dropped 3 bases and J dropped 2; count of bases not matched to a gene: 6. CDR3 amino acids: CASSQTPGLAGQETQYF. In DNA form, the CDR3 reads TGTGCCAGCAGCCAGACCCCGGGACTAGCGGGACAAGAGACCCAGTACTTC.

The chain combines TRBV5-6 with TRBJ1-3; D gene ambiguous. The V gene lost 0 bases and the J gene lost 0 bases, with 10 bases spanning the gap. The CDR3 totals 16 residues. Germline V gives CDR1 SGHDT, CDR2 YYEEEE. CDR3 sequence reads: CASSLAGRYSGNTIYF. CDR3 DNA sequence: TGTGCCAGCAGCTTGGCCGGCCGTTACTCTGGAAACACCATATATTTT. Filled out from reference TRBV5-6 and TRBJ1-3, the complete variable domain reads DAGVTQSPTHLIKTRGQQVTLRCSPKSGHDTVSWYQQALGQGPQFIFQYYEEEERQRGNFPDRFSGHQFPNYSSELNVNALLLGDSALYLCASSLAGRYSGNTIYFGEGSWLTVV.

This clone occurred once. The J gene is TRBJ2-7, the V gene TRBV5-5; D gene unclear. Germline loops: CDR1 SGHKS, CDR2 YYEKEE (reference sequence). Trimming shortened V by 3 bases and J by 0 bases, and 10 bases separated the two germline ends. The CDR3 runs 14 residues. Here the CDR3 DNA reads TGTGCCAGCAGCTCGGTGCACAACTCCTACGAGCAGTACTTC. Protein: CASSSVHNSYEQYF.

J is TRBJ1-5 and V is TRBV12-2. TRBV12-2 is a known pseudogene. The CDR3 is 17 amino acids. The CDR3, as DNA: TGTGCAAGTCGCTTAGGGGGGGAAAGTCCCGATTATCAGCCCCAGCATTTT. Protein product: CASRLGGESPDYQPQHF.

The chain has TRBV5-4 and TRBJ2-1, with 7 bases lining up with TRBD2. The trim removed 1 base at V and 1 base at J, leaving 8 bases unmatched. Per germline, CDR1 SGHNT and CDR2 YYREEE (reference sequence). The CDR3 has 17 residues. The CDR3 region is CASSLRSGGTSYNEQFF. The CDR3 nucleotides are TGTGCCAGCAGCTTGCGGTCGGGAGGAACTTCCTACAATGAGCAGTTCTTC.

The chain links TRBV7-2 to TRBJ1-6; 7 bases are shared with TRBD1. Germline lookup yields CDR1 SGHTA and CDR2 FQGNSA. The CDR3 has 15 amino acids. Germline trimming cut 1 base from V and 8 bases from J; bases unmatched to any gene: 5. CDR3: CASSLEGTEYSPLHF. DNA for the CDR3: TGTGCCAGCAGCTTAGAAGGGACAGAGTATTCACCCCTCCACTTT.

The chain joins TRBV4-2 to TRBJ2-5; 7 nucleotides agree with TRBD2. The ends lost 3 bases at V and 5 bases at J; junction bases unmatched: 6. CDR3 size: 14 residues. Germline CDR1 and CDR2: LGHNA and YNFKEQ. CDR3 amino acids: CASSQQAGKETQYF. For the CDR3, the DNA is TGTGCCAGCAGCCAGCAAGCGGGGAAGGAGACCCAGTACTTC.

The gene calls are TRBV19 and TRBJ2-7; a possible D gene is TRBD2 (5 bases). Germline values: CDR1 LNHDA, CDR2 SQIVND (reference sequence). The CDR3 covers 13 residues. Between the trimmed V and J ends, which lost 6 bases and 3 bases, there was a span of 12 bases. CDR3 coding DNA: TGTGCCAGTAGCGCCACTGAGGGCTACGAGCAGTACTTC. It encodes CASSATEGYEQYF.

The chain carries TRBV30 and TRBJ2-1, with unresolved D. Per the germline V gene, CDR1 is GTSNPN and CDR2 is SVGIG (reference sequence). There are 13 residues in the CDR3. V shed 3 bases and J shed 5 bases, with 11 bases lying between them. The DNA of the CDR3 is TGTGCCTGGAGAGATAACGGGCACAATGAGCAGTTCTTC. This encodes CAWRDNGHNEQFF. Looking up the rest from reference TRBV30 and TRBJ2-1 gives the full variable domain: SQTIHQWPATLVQPVGSPLSLECTVEGTSNPNLYWYRQAAGRGLQLLFYSVGIGQISSEVPQNLSASRPQDRQFILSSKKLLLSDSGFYLCAWRDNGHNEQFFGPGTRLTVL.

This chain uses TRBV2 with TRBJ2-7; the D is unclear. CDR3 length equals 13 residues. The V end lost 2 bases, the J end lost 3 bases, and 8 bases lay between the germline ends. Germline V CDR1 and CDR2: SNHLY, FYNNEI. The CDR3 here is CASSERLLYEQYF. The CDR3 DNA follows: TGTGCCAGCAGTGAAAGGTTACTCTACGAGCAGTACTTC.

The rearrangement joins TRBV4-2 to TRBJ2-1; D ambiguous. Germline loops: CDR1 LGHNA, CDR2 YNFKEQ. Trimming removed 3 bases at V and 10 bases at J, with 7 bases between. The CDR3 loop spans 11 amino acids. The CDR3 DNA sequence: TGTGCCAGCAGCCAGGCGCAAGAGCAGTTCTTC. This translates into CASSQAQEQFF.

Details on this clone: The DNA is left out, because the CDR3 cannot be placed on it with certainty; the CDR3 is given as TCRdb lists it. The rearrangement uses TRBV12-3 or TRBV12-4 and TRBJ1-1. The CDR3 extends over 13 residues, inclusive of both ends. The CDR3 spells CASSSSGVTEAFF.

DNA for the CDR3: TGTGCCAGCAGTCAAATAAGGGTTGGCGCAGATACGCAGTATTTT. It is translated as CASSQIRVGADTQYF. The chain couples TRBV5-4 to TRBJ2-3, with D unresolved. The V end lost 5 bases, the J end lost 4 bases, and 17 bases lay between the germline ends. The CDR3 runs 15 residues. CDR1 and CDR2 (germline): SGHNT, YYREEE (reference sequence).

The V call is TRBV7-3, the J call TRBJ2-3, with D perhaps TRBD2 (5 bases). The germline V gene encodes CDR1 SGHTA and CDR2 FQGTGA. This CDR3 spans 15 amino acids. The ends were cut back, 2 bases at V and 2 bases at J, with 11 bases in the middle. CDR3 nucleotides: TGTGCCAGCAGCTTATCTGGACTGGCCACAGATACGCAGTATTTT. Translated, it gives CASSLSGLATDTQYF. Drawing the rest from reference TRBV7-3 and TRBJ2-3, the complete variable domain is GAGVSQTPSNKVTEKGKYVELRCDPISGHTALYWYRQSLGQGPEFLIYFQGTGAADDSGLPNDRFFAVRPEGSVSTLKIQRTERGDSAVYLCASSLSGLATDTQYFGPGTRLTVL.

The chain recombines TRBV5-6 with TRBJ1-2; D is ambiguous. From germline, CDR1 is SGHDT and CDR2 YYEEEE. This CDR3 is built from 14 residues. V shed 0 bases and J shed 7 bases, with 13 bases lying between them. CDR3: CASSLGGWGSGYTF. CDR3 sequence (DNA): TGTGCCAGCAGCTTGGGCGGCTGGGGATCTGGCTACACCTTC.

The chain recombines TRBV5-1 with TRBJ1-3; D remains unclear. V was clipped by 0 bases and J by 0 bases, with 10 bases between them. This CDR3 is 16 amino acids long. From germline, CDR1 is SGHRS and CDR2 YFSETQ. The CDR3 DNA sequence: TGCGCCAGCAGCTTGGCAGGACCGAGCTCTGGAAACACCATATATTTT. It codes for CASSLAGPSSGNTIYF.

V usage is TRBV10-3 and J usage is TRBJ1-6; 9 bases align to TRBD1. CDR1 is ENHRY and CDR2 is SYGVKD in the germline V gene. After removal of 2 bases from V and 6 bases from J, the junction contained 2 bases not matched to a gene. The CDR3 covers 15 residues. For the CDR3, the DNA is TGTGCCATCAGTGAGATGGACAGGGGTAATTCACCCCTCCACTTT. Protein: CAISEMDRGNSPLHF.

The J gene is TRBJ1-1, the V gene TRBV6-1; 7 positions agree with TRBD1. The CDR3 has 14 amino acids. V lost 5 bases, J lost 1 base, and 4 bases stayed unmatched. The germline gives CDR1 MNHNS, CDR2 SASEGT. The CDR3 is CASSLTGQNTEAFF. The CDR3 DNA is TGTGCCAGCAGTCTGACAGGGCAGAACACTGAAGCTTTCTTT.

The CDR3, as DNA: TGTGCTAGTGGTTTGGACCACCCCCAGCCCCAGCATTTT. The encoded protein is CASGLDHPQPQHF. V is TRBV12-5 and J is TRBJ1-5; no clear D gene. The CDR3 has 13 residues. Per germline, CDR1 LGHNT and CDR2 FRNRAP. V shed 1 base and J shed 7 bases, with 8 bases lying between them.